Listed below are T cell receptor beta chains from one sample, sequenced in a study of T-cell reconstitution after alpha-beta-depleted transplantation in children. From the PCR reads, TCRdb called clonotypes with MiXCR, one entry per CDR3 protein. The profile shows approximately 110,000 distinct CDR3 sequences, 23% of them singletons. The input for sequencing was PBMCs, mostly from graft donor cells, taken 180 days after TCRalphabeta/CD19-depleted stem cell transplant. All receptors come from a male patient under 10 years old who had a stem cell transplant for chronic granulomatous disease, so the T cells may come from the graft donor. The conserved cysteine and the conserved F or W are not part of the CDR3 here.

V gene	J gene	CDR3 protein
TRBV6-5	TRBJ2-1	ASSSDGEQF
TRBV7-8	TRBJ2-2	ASSVDRLRNTGELF
TRBV12-3/TRBV12-4	TRBJ1-3	ASSRQGGTGNTIY
TRBV6-1	TRBJ2-1	ASSRTGVTYNEQF
TRBV20-1	TRBJ2-3	SARLYGDPTDTQY
TRBV9	TRBJ1-1	ASSERTQGNAEAF
TRBV5-6	TRBJ2-1	ASRETGAYNEQF
TRBV20-1	TRBJ2-3	SARGVGPDTQY
TRBV27	TRBJ2-7	ASISYSYEQY
TRBV29-1	TRBJ2-5	SVEEETQY
TRBV10-2	TRBJ2-7	ASSESRLAGISYEQY
TRBV12-3/TRBV12-4	TRBJ2-6	ASSRETGANVLT
TRBV12-3/TRBV12-4	TRBJ2-7	ASSLSTQGSEQY
TRBV6-5	TRBJ2-7	ASSRQGLSSYEQY
TRBV12-3/TRBV12-4	TRBJ2-3	ASSLGGIRTDTQY
TRBV29-1	TRBJ2-7	SVGSGSRGYEQY
TRBV7-3	TRBJ1-1	ASSLTGAGGTEAF
TRBV20-1	TRBJ2-2	SARPGTNTGELF
TRBV28	TRBJ1-5	ASRAGEPQH
TRBV20-1	TRBJ2-3	SVKPFIMAGGVADTQY
TRBV12-3/TRBV12-4	TRBJ2-3	ASSILAAQY
TRBV20-1	TRBJ2-7	SARGLAGPSREQY
TRBV12-3/TRBV12-4	TRBJ2-1	ASKRGYNEQF
TRBV5-1	TRBJ1-1	ASSLDRVLGEAF
TRBV20-1	TRBJ2-1	SARDPGYNEQF
TRBV7-2	TRBJ1-5	ASSNTESRGWQPQH
TRBV6-1	TRBJ2-3	ASSRGQSTDTQY
TRBV4-1	TRBJ2-1	ASSPPDSALNEQF
TRBV6-4	TRBJ2-1	ASSDGTSNEQF